Described below is a single TCR beta chain sequence and its context. Clones were sequenced by immunoSEQ multiplex PCR, and TCRdb holds only the in-frame ones, with some missing. The sample gives 99,000 or so clones, under 90% of which show up once; 13% is in the top ten. The CDR3 extends over 15 amino acids. With V trimmed by 4 bases and J by 6 bases, 9 bases remained unmatched. Germline assignment: CDR1 SGHDT and CDR2 YYEEEE. This specimen comes from a study of control samples from healthy donors and cancer patients. The sequencing sample was made of blood. This receptor was obtained from a woman in her fifties or sixties in good health. The rearrangement uses TRBV5-6 and TRBJ2-3, with TRBD2 matching 9 bases. This CDR3 is CASSPFSGRPDTQYF. The CDR3 bases are TGTGCCAGCAGCCCTTTTAGCGGGAGACCCGATACGCAGTATTTT.